This T cell receptor (beta chain) was recorded in a study of blood T cell repertoires in COVID-19. Study as a whole: PBMCs, B-cell-depleted T cells, or T cells were the source of the cDNA or gDNA that made up the material.

This CDR3 has 13 residues. In germline, CDR1 is SGHNT, CDR2 YENEEA. Trimming at V came to 5 bases and at J to 15 bases, leaving 11 bases not matched to a gene. Authors' data handling: Reference gene primer amplification gave nucleated cell count estimates. Some clones are missing from TCRdb's copy, which holds only in-frame ones; the method was immunoSEQ multiplex PCR. For V, J and clone size, that table is used; D and trimming come from the DNA. The sample lists roughly 280,000 clones, about 90% occurring once. Seattle-derived patients entered the study during active infection and were followed longitudinally.

Sample: peripheral blood. The rearrangement joins TRBV11-3 to TRBJ2-1; 9 bases map to TRBD2. The receptor's source is a woman aged 30 to 39 with COVID-19, enrolled during active disease. The DNA of the CDR3 is TGTGCCAGCAGCCGCGGGGGAGGGACTAGCCTGTTCTTC. Amino acid sequence: CASSRGGGTSLFF.